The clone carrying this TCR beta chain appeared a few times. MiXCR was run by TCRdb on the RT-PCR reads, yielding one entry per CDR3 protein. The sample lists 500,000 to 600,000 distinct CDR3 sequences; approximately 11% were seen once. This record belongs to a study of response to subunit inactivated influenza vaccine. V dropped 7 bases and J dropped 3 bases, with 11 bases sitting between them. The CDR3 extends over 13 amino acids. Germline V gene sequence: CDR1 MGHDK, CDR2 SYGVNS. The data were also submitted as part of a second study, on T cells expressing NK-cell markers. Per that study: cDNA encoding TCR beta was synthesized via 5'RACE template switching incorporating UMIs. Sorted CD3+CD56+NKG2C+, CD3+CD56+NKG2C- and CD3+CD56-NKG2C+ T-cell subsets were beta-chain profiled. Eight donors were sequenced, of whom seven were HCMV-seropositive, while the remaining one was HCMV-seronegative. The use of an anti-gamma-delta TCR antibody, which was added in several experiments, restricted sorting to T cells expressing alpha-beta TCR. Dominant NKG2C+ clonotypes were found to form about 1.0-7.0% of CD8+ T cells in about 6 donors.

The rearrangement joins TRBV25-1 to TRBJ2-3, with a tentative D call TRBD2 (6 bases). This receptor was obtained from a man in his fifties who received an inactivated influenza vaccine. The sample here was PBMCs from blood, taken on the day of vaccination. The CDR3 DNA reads TGTGCCAGCACTCGTCGGGGGACAGATACGCAGTATTTT. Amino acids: CASTRRGTDTQYF.